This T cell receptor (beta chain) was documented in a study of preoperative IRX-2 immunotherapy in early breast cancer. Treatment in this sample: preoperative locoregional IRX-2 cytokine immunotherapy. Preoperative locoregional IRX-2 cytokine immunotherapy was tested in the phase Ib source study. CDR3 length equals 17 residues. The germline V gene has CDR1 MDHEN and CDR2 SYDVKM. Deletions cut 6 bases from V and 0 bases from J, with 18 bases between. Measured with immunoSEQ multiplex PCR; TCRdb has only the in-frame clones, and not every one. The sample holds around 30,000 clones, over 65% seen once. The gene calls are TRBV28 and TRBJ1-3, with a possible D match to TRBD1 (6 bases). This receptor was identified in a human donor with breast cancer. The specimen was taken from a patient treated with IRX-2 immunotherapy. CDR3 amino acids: CASRTTGSLYSGNTIYF. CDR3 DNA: TGTGCCAGCAGAACAACAGGGTCATTATACTCTGGAAACACCATATATTTT. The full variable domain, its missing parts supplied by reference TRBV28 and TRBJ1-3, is DVKVTQSSRYLVKRTGEKVFLECVQDMDHENMFWYRQDPGLGLRLIYFSYDVKMKEKGDIPEGYSVSREKKERFSLILESASTNQTSMYLCASRTTGSLYSGNTIYFGEGSWLTVV.